These T cell receptor beta chains were read from a single sample in a study. TCRdb re-called the 5' RACE reads with MiXCR, one entry per CDR3 protein. This table holds about 8,600 distinct CDR3 sequences, roughly 15% found once. What was sequenced was memory CD4+ T cells sorted from blood. The receptors here all came from a female donor with breast cancer. The CDR3 runs from the conserved cysteine through the conserved F or W. D genes are given only for firm matches. Clone size is not always given. Where it is, it says once, few, many or a class for expanded clones.

V: TRBV9; size: medium-sized; J: TRBJ2-3; D: TRBD1; CDR3: CASSVGQGRTDTQYF; DNA: TGTGCCAGCAGCGTCGGACAGGGTCGCACAGATACGCAGTATTTT
V: TRBV6-1; size: medium-sized; J: TRBJ2-1; D: TRBD1; CDR3: CASSEYGDRVYNEQFF; DNA: TGTGCCAGCAGTGAATATGGGGACAGGGTCTACAATGAGCAGTTCTTC
V: TRBV7-3; size: medium-sized; J: TRBJ1-1; D: .; CDR3: CASSSTTGSKAFF; DNA: TGTGCCAGCAGCTCGACGACGGGGTCCAAGGCTTTCTTT
V: TRBV5-1; size: medium-sized; J: TRBJ2-6; D: .; CDR3: CASSPLQGGANVLTF; DNA: TGCGCCAGCAGCCCGCTACAGGGTGGGGCCAACGTCCTGACTTTC
V: TRBV7-2; size: .; J: TRBJ2-3; D: .; CDR3: CASSLDYLNTDTQYF; DNA: TGTGCCAGCAGCTTGGATTATCTGAACACAGATACACAGTATTTT
V: TRBV4-3; size: medium-sized; J: TRBJ2-3; D: .; CDR3: CASSQDPLQGVSTDTQYF; DNA: TGCGCCAGCAGCCAAGATCCCCTTCAAGGGGTGAGCACAGATACGCAGTATTTT
V: TRBV29-1; size: medium-sized; J: TRBJ1-4; D: .; CDR3: CSVEALFRGSEEKLFF; DNA: TGCAGCGTTGAAGCCCTGTTTAGGGGGTCGGAAGAAAAACTGTTTTTT
V: TRBV15; size: medium-sized; J: TRBJ1-3; D: .; CDR3: CATSRYVGNTIYF; DNA: TGTGCCACCAGCAGATACGTGGGAAACACCATATATTTT
V: TRBV12-3/TRBV12-4; size: many; J: TRBJ1-5; D: .; CDR3: CASRVVGRDFWPQHF; DNA: TGTGCCAGCAGAGTTGTGGGACGGGACTTCTGGCCCCAGCATTTT
V: TRBV6-2/TRBV6-3; size: .; J: TRBJ1-2; D: .; CDR3: CASSYVGYLGYTF; DNA: TGTGCCAGCAGTTACGTAGGTTATCTTGGCTACACCTTC
V: TRBV30; size: medium-sized; J: TRBJ2-7; D: .; CDR3: CAWSGLALYEQYF; DNA: TGTGCCTGGAGTGGCCTAGCGTTGTACGAGCAGTACTTC
V: TRBV7-2; size: medium-sized; J: TRBJ2-7; D: .; CDR3: CASSDVSLLAYEQYF; DNA: TGTGCCAGCAGCGACGTAAGCCTTCTGGCCTACGAGCAGTACTTC
V: TRBV5-1; size: few; J: TRBJ1-1; D: .; CDR3: CASSLGQDRTEAFF; DNA: TGCGCCAGCAGCTTGGGACAGGATAGAACTGAAGCTTTCTTT
V: TRBV4-1; size: .; J: TRBJ1-4; D: TRBD1; CDR3: CASSYSSRDSYVSGGKLFF; DNA: TGCGCCAGCAGCTATTCATCGCGGGACAGCTATGTCTCAGGGGGAAAACTGTTTTTT
V: TRBV5-1; size: many; J: TRBJ2-3; D: .; CDR3: CASSLLPSPDTQYF; DNA: TGCGCCAGCAGCTTGCTTCCATCCCCAGATACGCAGTATTTT
V: TRBV7-9; size: .; J: TRBJ2-3; D: .; CDR3: CASSPTPALRIDTQYF; DNA: TGTGCCAGCAGCCCCACCCCCGCCTTAAGGATAGATACGCAGTATTTT
V: TRBV9; size: medium-sized; J: TRBJ1-1; D: .; CDR3: CASSVEGGGTEAFF; DNA: TGTGCCAGCAGCGTAGAGGGTGGTGGCACTGAAGCTTTCTTT
V: TRBV4-3; size: medium-sized; J: TRBJ2-7; D: TRBD1; CDR3: CASSQGQGSIYEQYF; DNA: TGCGCCAGCAGCCAAGGACAGGGTAGCATCTACGAGCAGTACTTC
V: TRBV19; size: .; J: TRBJ2-6; D: .; CDR3: CASMSTSGANVLTF; DNA: TGTGCCAGTATGTCCACCTCTGGGGCCAACGTCCTGACTTTC
V: TRBV20-1; size: medium-sized; J: TRBJ1-1; D: TRBD1; CDR3: CSARDFRTGGITEAFF; DNA: TGCAGTGCTAGAGATTTCCGGACAGGGGGGATTACTGAAGCTTTCTTT
V: TRBV27; size: medium-sized; J: TRBJ1-5; D: .; CDR3: CASSLVQGSKPQHF; DNA: TGTGCCAGCAGTTTAGTGCAGGGGAGTAAGCCCCAGCATTTT
V: TRBV10-3; size: few; J: TRBJ2-1; D: .; CDR3: CAISEPARQDYNEQFF; DNA: TGTGCCATCAGTGAGCCGGCACGACAAGACTACAATGAGCAGTTCTTC